The clone carrying this T cell receptor (beta chain) has more than one count but fewer than ten. This sample stems from a study of beta chain features in type 1 diabetes. This CDR3 spans 16 amino acids. Germline assignment: CDR1 LNHNV and CDR2 YYDKDF (reference sequence). J gave up 3 bases and V 1 base, and 7 bases lay outside the gene matches. Sort purity for all populations was recorded as exceeding 98%. Sequencing targeted expressed TCRB transcripts, as all isolated RNA had been reverse transcribed. Sequenced by immunoSEQ multiplex PCR; TCRdb stores in-frame clones only, minus some. The top ten clones hold about 2% of a sample with about 150,000 clones, around 10% of them seen once.

The sample comprised central memory CD4+ T cells from blood. The V gene is TRBV15, the J gene TRBJ2-7; TRBD2 aligns across 9 bases. The sequence came from a man aged 18-30 years in good health. The CDR3 bases are TGTGCCACCAGCAGAGGATCTAGCGGGAACCTCTACGAGCAGTACTTC. Amino acid sequence: CATSRGSSGNLYEQYF.